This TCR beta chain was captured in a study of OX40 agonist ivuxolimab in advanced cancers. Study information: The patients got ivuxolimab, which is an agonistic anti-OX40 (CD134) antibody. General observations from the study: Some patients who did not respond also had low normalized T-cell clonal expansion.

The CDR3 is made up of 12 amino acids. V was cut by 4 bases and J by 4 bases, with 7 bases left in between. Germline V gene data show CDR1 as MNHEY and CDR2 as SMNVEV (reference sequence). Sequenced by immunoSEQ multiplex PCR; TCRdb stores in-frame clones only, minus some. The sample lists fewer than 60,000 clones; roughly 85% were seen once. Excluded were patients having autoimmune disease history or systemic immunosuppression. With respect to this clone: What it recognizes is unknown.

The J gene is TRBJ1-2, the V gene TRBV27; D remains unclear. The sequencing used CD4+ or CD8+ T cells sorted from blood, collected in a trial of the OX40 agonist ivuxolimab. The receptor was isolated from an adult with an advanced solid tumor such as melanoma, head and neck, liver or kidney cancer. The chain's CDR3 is CASSSGPYGYTF. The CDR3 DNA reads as TGTGCCAGCAGTTCGGGCCCCTATGGCTACACCTTC.